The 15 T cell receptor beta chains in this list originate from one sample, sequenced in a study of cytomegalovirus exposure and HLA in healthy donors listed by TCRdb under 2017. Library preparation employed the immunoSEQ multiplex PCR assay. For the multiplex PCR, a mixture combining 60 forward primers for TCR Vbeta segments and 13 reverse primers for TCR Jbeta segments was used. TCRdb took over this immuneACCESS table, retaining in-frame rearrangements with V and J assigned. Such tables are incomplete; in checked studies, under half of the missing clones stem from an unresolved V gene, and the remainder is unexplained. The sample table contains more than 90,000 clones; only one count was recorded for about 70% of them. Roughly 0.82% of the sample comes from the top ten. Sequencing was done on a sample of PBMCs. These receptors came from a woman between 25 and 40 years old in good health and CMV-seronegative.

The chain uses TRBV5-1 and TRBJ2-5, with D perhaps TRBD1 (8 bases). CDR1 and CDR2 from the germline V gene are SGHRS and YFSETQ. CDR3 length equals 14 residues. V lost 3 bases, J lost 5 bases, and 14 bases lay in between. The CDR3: CASSSGQGGETQYF. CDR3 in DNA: TGCGCCAGCAGCTCAGGACAGGGAGGGGAGACCCAGTACTTC.

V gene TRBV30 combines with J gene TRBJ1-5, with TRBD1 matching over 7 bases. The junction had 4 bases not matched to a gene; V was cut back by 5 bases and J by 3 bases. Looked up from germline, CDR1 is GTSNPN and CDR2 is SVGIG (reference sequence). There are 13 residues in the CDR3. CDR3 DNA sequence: TGTGCCTGGGCAGGGGGATTCAATCAGCCCCAGCATTTT. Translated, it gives CAWAGGFNQPQHF.

The CDR3 is CASSLGTGFEKLFF. CDR3 sequence (DNA): TGCGCCAGCAGCTTGGGGACAGGGTTTGAAAAACTGTTTTTT. The V gene is TRBV5-1, the J gene TRBJ1-4; 8 nucleotides match TRBD1. This CDR3 is 14 amino acids long. With 0 bases clipped from V and 7 bases from J, the junction kept 2 bases outside the gene matches. The germline V gene has CDR1 SGHRS and CDR2 YFSETQ.

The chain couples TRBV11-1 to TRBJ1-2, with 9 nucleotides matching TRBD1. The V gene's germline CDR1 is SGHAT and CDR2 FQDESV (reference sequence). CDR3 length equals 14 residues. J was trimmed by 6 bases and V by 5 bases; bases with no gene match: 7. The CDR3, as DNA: TGTGCCAGCAGCGGTACAGGGGGCGGTGATGGCTACACCTTC. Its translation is CASSGTGGGDGYTF.

CDR3 coding DNA: TGTGCCATCAGTGGAGGGGGCGTTTACACTGAAGCTTTCTTT. Translating it yields CAISGGGVYTEAFF. The chain has TRBV10-3 and TRBJ1-1, with 7 nucleotides matching TRBD1. There are 14 residues in the CDR3. The V gene's germline CDR1 is ENHRY and CDR2 SYGVKD. V gave up 4 bases and J gave up 3 bases; unmatched junction bases: 5.

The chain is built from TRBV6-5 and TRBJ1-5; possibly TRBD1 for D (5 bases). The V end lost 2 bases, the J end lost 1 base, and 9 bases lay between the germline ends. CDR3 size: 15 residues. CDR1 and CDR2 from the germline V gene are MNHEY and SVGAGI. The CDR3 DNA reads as TGTGCCAGCAGTTACGGGGGAGGGAGCAATCAGCCCCAGCATTTT. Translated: CASSYGGGSNQPQHF.

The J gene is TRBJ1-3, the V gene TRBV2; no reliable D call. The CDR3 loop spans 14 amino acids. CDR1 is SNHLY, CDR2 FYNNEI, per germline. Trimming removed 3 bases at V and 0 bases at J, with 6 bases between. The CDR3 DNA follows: TGTGCCAGCAGTGAGGCCAACTCTGGAAACACCATATATTTT. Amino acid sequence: CASSEANSGNTIYF.

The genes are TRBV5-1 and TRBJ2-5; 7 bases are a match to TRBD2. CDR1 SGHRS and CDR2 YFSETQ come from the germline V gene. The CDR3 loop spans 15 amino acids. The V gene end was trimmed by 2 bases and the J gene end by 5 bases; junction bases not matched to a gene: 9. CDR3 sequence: CASSFGPAGEETQYF. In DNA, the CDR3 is TGCGCCAGCAGCTTTGGCCCTGCGGGGGAGGAGACCCAGTACTTC.

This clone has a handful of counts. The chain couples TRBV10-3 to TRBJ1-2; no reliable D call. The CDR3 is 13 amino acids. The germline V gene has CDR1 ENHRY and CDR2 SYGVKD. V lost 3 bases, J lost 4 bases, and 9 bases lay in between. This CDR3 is CAISDEEGYGYTF. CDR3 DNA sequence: TGTGCCATCAGTGATGAAGAGGGCTATGGCTACACCTTC.

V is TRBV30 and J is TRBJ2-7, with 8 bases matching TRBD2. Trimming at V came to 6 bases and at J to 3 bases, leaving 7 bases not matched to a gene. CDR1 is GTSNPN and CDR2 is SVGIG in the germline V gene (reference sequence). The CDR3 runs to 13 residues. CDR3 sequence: CACATSGVYEQYF. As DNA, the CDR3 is TGTGCCTGTGCAACTAGCGGAGTCTACGAGCAGTACTTC.

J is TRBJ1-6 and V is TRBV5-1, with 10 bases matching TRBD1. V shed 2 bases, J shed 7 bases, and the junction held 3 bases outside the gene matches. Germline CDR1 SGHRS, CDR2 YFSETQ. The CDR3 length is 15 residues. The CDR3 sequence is CASSFPGQGNSPLHF. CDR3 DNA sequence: TGCGCCAGCAGCTTTCCGGGACAGGGGAATTCACCCCTCCACTTT.

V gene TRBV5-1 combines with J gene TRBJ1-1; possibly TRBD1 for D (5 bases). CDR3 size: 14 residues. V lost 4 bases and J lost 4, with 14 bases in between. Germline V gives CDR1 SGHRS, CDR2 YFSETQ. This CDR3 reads CASSPGTGGTEAFF. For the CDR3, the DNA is TGCGCCAGCAGCCCCGGGACGGGGGGCACTGAAGCTTTCTTT.

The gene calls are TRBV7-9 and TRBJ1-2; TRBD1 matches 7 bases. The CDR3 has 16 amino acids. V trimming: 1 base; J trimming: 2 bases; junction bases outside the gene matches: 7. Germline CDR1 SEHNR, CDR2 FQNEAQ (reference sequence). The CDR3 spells CASSLVLGTENYGYTF. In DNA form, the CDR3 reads TGTGCCAGCAGCTTAGTCTTGGGGACAGAAAACTATGGCTACACCTTC.

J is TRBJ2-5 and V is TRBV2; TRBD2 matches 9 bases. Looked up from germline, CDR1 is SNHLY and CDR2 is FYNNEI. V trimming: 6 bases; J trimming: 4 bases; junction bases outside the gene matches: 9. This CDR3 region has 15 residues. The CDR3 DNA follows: TGTGCCAGCAGGCCGACTGGACTAGCGAGAGAGACCCAGTACTTC. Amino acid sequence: CASRPTGLARETQYF.

DNA of the CDR3: TGTGCCAGCAGTTCCGGGACAGTCTCCGCCAATGAGCAGTTCTTC. Protein product: CASSSGTVSANEQFF. The chain links TRBV6-5 to TRBJ2-1, with 7 bases aligning to TRBD1. Trimming took 4 bases from V and 6 from J; bases not matched to a gene: 9. Germline-derived CDR1 and CDR2 are MNHEY and SVGAGI. The CDR3 sequence is 15 residues long.